The following is a T cell receptor (beta chain) sequence with its context. The clone's antigen remains unknown. No much larger clonotype is one base removed from it; base qualities were not supplied. The data were taken from a study of blood T cell repertoires in COVID-19 (dated by TCRdb to 2018 to 2021). Describing the broader study: Samples from collaborators originated in the United States, Italy and Spain and spanned both the acute and convalescent phases of COVID-19. Samples were obtained from the ongoing ImmuneRACE study (first 160 participants) and from over 1,000 subjects provided by 6 global collaborators. The prospective study material was composed of cDNA or gDNA derived from T cells, B-cell-depleted T cells, or PBMCs. Subjects who had been exposed to COVID-19, were actively infected with it, or had recovered from it provided the deeply sampled blood TCRbeta repertoires that made up the dataset. A de-identified subject ID, COVID-19 status, age in years and sex were almost always included in the sample metadata. The repertoires were released in a freely available public database intended as a resource for research on the immune response to SARS-CoV-2. Where available, HLA class I and class II types were obtained from metadata supplied by the sample provider rather than from assay-based typing. The paper's findings and limits, for the study overall: How much clinical and demographic metadata was included differed by source and by participant, and the metadata was provided uncurated.

Each collaborating institution followed its own protocols to collect whole blood in K2EDTA tubes. For TCRbeta analysis, collaborators shipped samples in one of three forms: frozen whole blood, isolated PBMCs, or DNA extracted from either of those sample types. TCRbeta CDR3 regions were amplified from genomic DNA by means of the immunoSEQ Assay, a bias-controlled multiplex PCR. Per the authors' processing: The number of nucleated cells in each sample was estimated by amplification of reference gene primers within the assay. Sequence reads were collapsed and filtered to measure the absolute abundance of every unique TCRbeta CDR3 rearrangement. For each sample, productive Simpson clonality was calculated by taking the square root of Simpson's diversity index across productive rearrangements. Sourced from immuneACCESS, this table was stored by TCRdb with only in-frame sequences that have V and J called. A share of the clones is absent; for the studies checked, an unresolved V gene accounts for under half, and the remainder has no known explanation. V and J calls and clone size are those listed in that table; D and trimming were worked out from the DNA. The sample includes some 110,000 clones, with 75% to 95% observed a single time. The top ten constitute roughly 2% of the sample.

The TCR sequence derives from a human donor with active COVID-19. The donor label of this sample is uncertain. Specimen: peripheral blood.

The bases are TGTGCCAGCAGCGTGCCTCCGGGACTAGCGTTCGACGAGCAGTACTTC. This encodes CASSVPPGLAFDEQYF. Rearrangement joined TRBV9 to TRBJ2-7; a stretch of 10 junction bases matches TRBD2. V is pruned by 2 bases and J by 5 bases, leaving 10 bases of the junction without a gene match. Looking up the germline V gene yields CDR1 SGDLS and CDR2 YYNGEE. Including the terminal cysteine and phenylalanine, the CDR3 comprises 16 residues. Only the CDR3 DNA is retained, 48 bases long and in frame from the first base.